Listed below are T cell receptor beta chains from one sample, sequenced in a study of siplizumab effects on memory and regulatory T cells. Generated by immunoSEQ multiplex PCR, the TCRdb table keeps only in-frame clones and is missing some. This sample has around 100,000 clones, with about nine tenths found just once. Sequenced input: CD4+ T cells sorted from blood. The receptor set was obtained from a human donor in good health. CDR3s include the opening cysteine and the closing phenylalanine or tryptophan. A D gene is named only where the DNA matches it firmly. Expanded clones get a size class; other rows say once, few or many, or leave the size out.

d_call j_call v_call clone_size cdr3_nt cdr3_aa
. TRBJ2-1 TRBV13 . TGTGCCAGCAGCTCCTACAATGAGCAGTTCTTC CASSSYNEQFF
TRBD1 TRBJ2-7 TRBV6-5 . TGTGCCAGCAGTTTGGACAGGTCGGGCGAGCAGTACTTC CASSLDRSGEQYF
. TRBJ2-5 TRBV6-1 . TGTGCCAGCAGCCCCCCCAGCTTCCAAGAGACCCAGTACTTC CASSPPSFQETQYF
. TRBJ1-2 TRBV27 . TGTGCCAGCAGTTTGTCAGGGAGCCTCGACTATGGCTACACCTTC CASSLSGSLDYGYTF
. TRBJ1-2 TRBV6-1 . TGTGCCAGCAGTCAACAAAACTATGGCTACACCTTC CASSQQNYGYTF
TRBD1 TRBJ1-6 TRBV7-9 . TGTGCCAGCAGCTTAGTGGCAGGGGGCCCCCTCCACTTT CASSLVAGGPLHF
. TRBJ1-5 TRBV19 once TGTGCCAGTATGGGGGGGGCCCCTAGCAATCAGCCCCAGCATTTT CASMGGAPSNQPQHF
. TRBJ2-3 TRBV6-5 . TGTGCCAGCCACGACAGGACAGATACGCAGTATTTT CASHDRTDTQYF
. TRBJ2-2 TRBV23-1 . TGCGCCAGCAGTCAAGGTAGGGGCGGGGAGCTGTTTTTT CASSQGRGGELFF
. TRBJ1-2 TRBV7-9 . TGTGCCAGCAGCATAACCGGGGTAGGGATCTCACTGAACTATGGCTACACCTTC CASSITGVGISLNYGYTF
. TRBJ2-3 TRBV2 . TGTGCCAGCAACGATACACCAAGGGGGATTAGTGTACATACGCAGTATTTT CASNDTPRGISVHTQYF
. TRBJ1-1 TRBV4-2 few TGTGCCAGCAGCCCTCGACTGGGGAACACTGAAGCTTTCTTT CASSPRLGNTEAFF
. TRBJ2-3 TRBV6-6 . TGTGCCAGCAGTTACTCGACCCCTACCGATACGCAGTATTTT CASSYSTPTDTQYF
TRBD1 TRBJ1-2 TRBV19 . TGTGCCAGTAGTAGCGGGACAGGGGATAGAAATGGCTACACCTTC CASSSGTGDRNGYTF
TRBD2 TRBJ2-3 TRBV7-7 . TGTGCCAGCAGCCCCTCTACTAGCGGGGCAATAGATACGCAGTATTTT CASSPSTSGAIDTQYF
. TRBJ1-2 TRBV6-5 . TGTGCCAGCAGTTACTCTACAGGGAACTATGGCTACACCTTC CASSYSTGNYGYTF
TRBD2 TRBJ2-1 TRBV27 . TGTGCCAGCAGTTTATCCGGGGGGACTAGCGTCCACAATGAGCAGTTCTTC CASSLSGGTSVHNEQFF
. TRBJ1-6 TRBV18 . TGTGCCAGCTCACCTAGCCACTCAAATTCACCCCTCCACTTT CASSPSHSNSPLHF
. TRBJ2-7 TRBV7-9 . TGTGCCAGCAGCTTATTCGGCGAGCAGTACTTC CASSLFGEQYF
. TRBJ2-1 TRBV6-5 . TGTGCCAGCAGTTACTCCGTGGGGGGGGGCCGCTATGAGCAGTTCTTC CASSYSVGGGRYEQFF
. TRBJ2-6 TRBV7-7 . TGTGCCAGCAGGGGGGGTGACGTCCTGACTTTC CASRGGDVLTF
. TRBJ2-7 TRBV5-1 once TGCGCCAGCAGCTTCTCAGGCTCCTACGAGCAGTACTTC CASSFSGSYEQYF
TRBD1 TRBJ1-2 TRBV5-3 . TGTGCCAGAAGCTTGATCCCGAGGGGGCTGGGTCCCACCGTGTGTGGCTACACCTTC CARSLIPRGLGPTVCGYTF
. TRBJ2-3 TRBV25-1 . TGTGCCAGCATCCCGCTGGGGGCAACAGATACGCAGTATTTT CASIPLGATDTQYF
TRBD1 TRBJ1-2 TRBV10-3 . TGTGCCATCAGTGCCAAGGACCAGGGGGTTAACTATGGCTACACCTTC CAISAKDQGVNYGYTF
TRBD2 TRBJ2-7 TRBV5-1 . TGCGCCAGCAGCTTGATCCTAGGGAGGGCGGGCGAGCAGTACTTC CASSLILGRAGEQYF
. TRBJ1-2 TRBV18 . TGTGCCAGCTCACTGAGACAGGAGCCCTATGGCTACACCTTC CASSLRQEPYGYTF
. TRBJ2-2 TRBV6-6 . TGTGCCAGCAGACAGTACACCGGGGAGCTGTTTTTT CASRQYTGELFF